This is a list of T cell receptor beta chains from one sample in a study of T cell repertoires in cytomegalovirus infection. No antigen has been identified for these receptors. TCRdb reprocessed the reads with MiXCR, giving one entry per CDR3 protein. The repertoire includes around 81,000 distinct CDR3 sequences, roughly 40% of them detected once, and 93% sits in the top ten. Sequencing used CD8+ T cells from cultured PBMCs, obtained from culture after CMV antigen stimulation. The receptors derive from a human donor in good health (CMV status not recorded). Some clones in this sample may be carry-over from other donors' samples. Both conserved end residues are trimmed from each CDR3. Fields, in order: J gene, V gene, D gene, CDR3 protein. D genes are given only for firm matches.

>TRBJ1-2|TRBV20-1|TRBD1
SAHPPGGAGYT
>TRBJ1-1|TRBV6-5|NA
ASSPDLGANTEAF
>TRBJ1-1|TRBV12-3/TRBV12-4|NA
ASKPPGGAFEAF
>TRBJ2-1|TRBV4-1|NA
ASSRSMGAYNEQF
>TRBJ2-7|TRBV7-9|NA
ASVPGGGKEQY
>TRBJ2-1|TRBV6-2/TRBV6-3|NA
ASSYSRRDYNEQF
>TRBJ1-1|TRBV27|TRBD1
ASSLMRTGAMNTEAF
>TRBJ2-7|TRBV2|TRBD1
ASTTQGALDEQY
>TRBJ2-3|TRBV28|NA
ASMPARSAADTQY
>TRBJ2-5|TRBV7-9|NA
ASSPLEEGKYQETQY